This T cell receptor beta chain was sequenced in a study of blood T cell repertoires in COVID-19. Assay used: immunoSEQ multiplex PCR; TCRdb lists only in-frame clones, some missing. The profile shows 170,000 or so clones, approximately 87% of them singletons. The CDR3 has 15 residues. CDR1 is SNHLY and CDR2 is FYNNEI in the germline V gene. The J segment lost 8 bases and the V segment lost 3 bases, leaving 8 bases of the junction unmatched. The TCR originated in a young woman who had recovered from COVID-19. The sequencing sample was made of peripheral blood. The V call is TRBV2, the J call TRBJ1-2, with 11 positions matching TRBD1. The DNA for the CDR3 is TGTGCCAGCAGTGATCCCGGACAGGGGGCATGGGGCTACACCTTC. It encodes CASSDPGQGAWGYTF.